This TCR beta chain was observed in a study of tumor T cells in aggressive B-cell lymphoma. Sequenced by immunoSEQ multiplex PCR; TCRdb stores in-frame clones only, minus some. The repertoire table contains approximately 50 clones. Germline V gene data show CDR1 as MNHEY and CDR2 as SVGAGI. Trimming left V 0 bases short and J 6 bases short, with 9 bases between. The CDR3 is made up of 13 amino acids. The source material was tumor tissue. The chain uses TRBV6-5 and TRBJ2-7; possibly TRBD1 for D (5 bases). The source is an adult with diffuse large B cell lymphoma. This chain's CDR3 is CASSYSQGVEQYF. As DNA, the CDR3 is TGTGCCAGCAGTTACTCCCAGGGTGTCGAGCAGTACTTC.